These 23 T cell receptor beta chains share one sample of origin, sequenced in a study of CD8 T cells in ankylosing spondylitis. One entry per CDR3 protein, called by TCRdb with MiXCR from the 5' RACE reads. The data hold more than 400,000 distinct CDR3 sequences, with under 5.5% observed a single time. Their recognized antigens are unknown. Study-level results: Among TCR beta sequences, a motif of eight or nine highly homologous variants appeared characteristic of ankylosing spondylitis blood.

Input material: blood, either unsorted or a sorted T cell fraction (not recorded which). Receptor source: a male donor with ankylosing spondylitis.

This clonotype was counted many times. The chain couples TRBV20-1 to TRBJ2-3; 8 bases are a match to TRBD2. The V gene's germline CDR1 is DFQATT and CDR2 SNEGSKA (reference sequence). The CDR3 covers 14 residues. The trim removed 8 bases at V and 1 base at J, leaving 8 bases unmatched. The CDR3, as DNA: TGCAGTCCGACCGAAGCGGGAGGCACAGATACGCAGTATTTT. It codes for CSPTEAGGTDTQYF.

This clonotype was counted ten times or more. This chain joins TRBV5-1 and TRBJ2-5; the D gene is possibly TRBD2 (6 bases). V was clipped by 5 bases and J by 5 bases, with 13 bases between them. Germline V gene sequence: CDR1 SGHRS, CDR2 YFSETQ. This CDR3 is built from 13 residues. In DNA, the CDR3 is TGCGCCAGCAGAACGGGGGTTCAGGAGACCCAGTACTTC. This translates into CASRTGVQETQYF.

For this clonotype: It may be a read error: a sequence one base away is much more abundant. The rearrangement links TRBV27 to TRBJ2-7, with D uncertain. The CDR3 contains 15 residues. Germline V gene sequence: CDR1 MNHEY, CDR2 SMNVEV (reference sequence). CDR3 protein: CASSLSQDMPFEQNF. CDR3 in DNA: TGTGCCAGCAGTTTATCCCAAGACATGCCCTTCGAGCAGAACTTC.

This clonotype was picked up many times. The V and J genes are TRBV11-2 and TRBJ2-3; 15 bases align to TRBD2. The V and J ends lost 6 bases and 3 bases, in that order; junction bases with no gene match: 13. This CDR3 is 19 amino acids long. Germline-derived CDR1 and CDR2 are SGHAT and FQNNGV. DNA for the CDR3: TGTGCCAGCAGATCTAGGCCGGGACTAGCGGGGGGTGAGACAGATACGCAGTATTTT. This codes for CASRSRPGLAGGETDTQYF.

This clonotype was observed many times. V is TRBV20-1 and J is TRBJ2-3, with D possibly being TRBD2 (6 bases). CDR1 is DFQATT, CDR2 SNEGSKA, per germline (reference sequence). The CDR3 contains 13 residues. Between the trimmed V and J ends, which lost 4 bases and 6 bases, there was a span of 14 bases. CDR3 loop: CSATRGASDTQYF. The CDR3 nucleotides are TGCAGTGCTACGCGGGGAGCGAGCGATACGCAGTATTTT.

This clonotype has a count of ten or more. Written as DNA, the CDR3 is TGCAGTGCTAGTTGGCGGGGGGGCCTAGGTACGCAGTATTTT. Protein sequence: CSASWRGGLGTQYF. The genes are TRBV20-1 and TRBJ2-3, with 9 bases identical to TRBD2. The CDR3 runs 14 residues. Unmatched junction bases numbered 9, after V lost 3 bases and J lost 8 bases. From germline, CDR1 is DFQATT and CDR2 SNEGSKA (reference sequence).

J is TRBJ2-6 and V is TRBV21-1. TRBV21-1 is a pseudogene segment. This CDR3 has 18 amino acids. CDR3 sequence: CASSKVTHIHSGANVLTF. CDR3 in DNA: TGTGCCAGCAGCAAGGTGACACACATTCACTCTGGGGCCAACGTCCTGACTTTC.

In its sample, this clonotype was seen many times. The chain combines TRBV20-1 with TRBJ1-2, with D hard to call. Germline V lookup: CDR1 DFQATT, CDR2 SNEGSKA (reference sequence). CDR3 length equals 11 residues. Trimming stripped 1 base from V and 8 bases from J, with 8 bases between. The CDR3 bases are TGCAGTGCTAGAGCCGGAGGAGGCTACACCTTC. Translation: CSARAGGGYTF.

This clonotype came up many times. The CDR3 DNA follows: TGTGCCAGCAGACGGTTGGGGTTGCAAGAGACCCAGTACTTC. Its protein product is CASRRLGLQETQYF. This chain links TRBV27 with TRBJ2-5; D is ambiguous. Germline V lookup: CDR1 MNHEY, CDR2 SMNVEV (reference sequence). V was clipped by 6 bases and J by 2 bases, with 13 bases between them. The CDR3 contains 14 residues.

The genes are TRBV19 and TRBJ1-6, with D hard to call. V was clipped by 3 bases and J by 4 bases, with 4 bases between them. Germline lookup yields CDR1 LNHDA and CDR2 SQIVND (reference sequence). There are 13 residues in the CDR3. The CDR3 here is CASSIGYNSPLHF. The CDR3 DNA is TGTGCCAGTAGTATTGGATATAATTCACCCCTCCACTTT.

The CDR3 region is CASYESRDSPLHF. The CDR3 coding sequence is TGTGCCAGCTATGAATCGCGGGATTCACCCCTCCACTTT. V is TRBV7-8 and J is TRBJ1-6, with D unclear. The germline V gene encodes CDR1 SGHVS and CDR2 FQNEAQ. Trimming removed 8 bases from V and 8 bases from J, with 13 bases in between. This CDR3 contains 13 residues.

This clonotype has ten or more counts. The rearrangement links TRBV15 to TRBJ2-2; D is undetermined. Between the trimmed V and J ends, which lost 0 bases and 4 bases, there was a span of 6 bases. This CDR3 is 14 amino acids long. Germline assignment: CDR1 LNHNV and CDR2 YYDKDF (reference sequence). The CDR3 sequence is CATSRDRITGELFF. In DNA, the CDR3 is TGTGCCACCAGCAGAGACAGGATCACCGGGGAGCTGTTTTTT.

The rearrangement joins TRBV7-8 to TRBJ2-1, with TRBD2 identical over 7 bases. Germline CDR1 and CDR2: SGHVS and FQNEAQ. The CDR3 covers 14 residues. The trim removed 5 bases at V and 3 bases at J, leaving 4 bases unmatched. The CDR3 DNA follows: TGTGCCAGCAGCCGACTAGCAGTCTACAATGAGCAGTTCTTC. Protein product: CASSRLAVYNEQFF.

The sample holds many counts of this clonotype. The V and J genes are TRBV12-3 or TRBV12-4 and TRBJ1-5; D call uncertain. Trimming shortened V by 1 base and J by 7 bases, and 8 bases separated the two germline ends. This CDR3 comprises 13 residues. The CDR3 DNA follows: TGTGCCAGCAGTTTAGAAAGAGGGCAGCCCCAGCATTTT. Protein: CASSLERGQPQHF.

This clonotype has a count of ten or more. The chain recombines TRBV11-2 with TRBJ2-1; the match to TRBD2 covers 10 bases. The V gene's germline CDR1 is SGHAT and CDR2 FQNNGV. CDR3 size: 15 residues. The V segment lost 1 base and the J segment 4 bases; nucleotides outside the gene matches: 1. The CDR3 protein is CASSLGSGGYNEQFF. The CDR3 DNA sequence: TGTGCCAGCAGCTTAGGTAGCGGGGGGTACAATGAGCAGTTCTTC.

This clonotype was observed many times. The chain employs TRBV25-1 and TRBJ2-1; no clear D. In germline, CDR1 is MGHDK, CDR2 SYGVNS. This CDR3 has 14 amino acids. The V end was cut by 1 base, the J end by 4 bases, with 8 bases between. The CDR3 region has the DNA TGTGCCAGCAGTGAATTCGGCGGTTACAATGAGCAGTTCTTC. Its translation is CASSEFGGYNEQFF.

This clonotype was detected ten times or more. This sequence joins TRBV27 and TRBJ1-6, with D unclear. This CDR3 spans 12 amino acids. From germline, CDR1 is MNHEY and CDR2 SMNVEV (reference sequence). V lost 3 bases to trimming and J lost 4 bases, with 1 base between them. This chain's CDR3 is CASSFYNSPLHF. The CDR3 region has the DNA TGTGCCAGCAGTTTTTATAATTCACCCCTCCACTTT.

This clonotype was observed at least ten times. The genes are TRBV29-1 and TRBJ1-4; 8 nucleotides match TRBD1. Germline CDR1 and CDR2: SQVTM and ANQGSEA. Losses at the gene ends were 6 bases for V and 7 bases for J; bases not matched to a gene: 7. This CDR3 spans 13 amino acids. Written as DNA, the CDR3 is TGCAGCGTGCTACAGGGGGGGGTTGAAAAACTGTTTTTT. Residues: CSVLQGGVEKLFF.

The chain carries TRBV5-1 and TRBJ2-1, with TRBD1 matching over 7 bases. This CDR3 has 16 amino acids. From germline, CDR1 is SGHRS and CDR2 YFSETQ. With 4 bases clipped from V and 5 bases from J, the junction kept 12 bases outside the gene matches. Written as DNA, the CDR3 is TGCGCCAGCAGCCGTGGGACCGGGACAGCAAACAATGAGCAGTTCTTC. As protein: CASSRGTGTANNEQFF.

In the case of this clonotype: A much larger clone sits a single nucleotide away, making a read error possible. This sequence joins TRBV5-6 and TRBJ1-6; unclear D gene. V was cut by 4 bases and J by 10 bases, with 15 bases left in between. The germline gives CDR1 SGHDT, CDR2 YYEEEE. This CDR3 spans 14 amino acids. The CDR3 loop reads CASSSQDSWSPLHF. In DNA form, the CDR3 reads TGTGCCAGCAGCAGCCAGGATTCTTGGTCACCCCTCCACTTT.

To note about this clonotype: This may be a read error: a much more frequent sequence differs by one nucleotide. This chain's CDR3 is CASSQVAGASQPQHF. The CDR3 nucleotides are TGTGCCAGCAGCCAAGTGGCAGGGGCGAGCCAGCCCCAGCATTTT. The chain links TRBV14 to TRBJ1-5; D is possibly TRBD1 (6 bases). V lost 1 base to trimming and J lost 7 bases, with 14 bases between them. CDR1 SGHDN and CDR2 FVKESK come from the germline V gene. The CDR3 runs to 15 residues.

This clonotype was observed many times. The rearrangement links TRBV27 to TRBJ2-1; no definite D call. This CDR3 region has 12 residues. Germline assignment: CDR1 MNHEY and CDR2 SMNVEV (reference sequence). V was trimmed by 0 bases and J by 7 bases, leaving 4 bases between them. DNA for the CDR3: TGTGCCAGCAGTTTATCCGGGAATGAGCAGTTCTTC. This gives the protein CASSLSGNEQFF.

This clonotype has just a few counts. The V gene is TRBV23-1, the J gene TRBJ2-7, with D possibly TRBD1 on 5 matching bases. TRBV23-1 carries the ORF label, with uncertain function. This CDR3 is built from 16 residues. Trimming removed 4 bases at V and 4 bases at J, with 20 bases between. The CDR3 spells CASSPPRVEDRYEQYF. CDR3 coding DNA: TGCGCCAGCAGTCCCCCCAGGGTAGAGGATAGATACGAGCAGTACTTC.